Only one count was recorded for the clone carrying this TCR beta chain. The entry originates in a study of T cell responses to AZD1222 COVID-19 vaccine. Germline V lookup: CDR1 SGHRS, CDR2 YFSETQ. The V gene end was trimmed by 0 bases and the J gene end by 4 bases; junction bases not matched to a gene: 9. This CDR3 region has 16 residues. Repertoires were generated with immunoSEQ multiplex PCR, while TCRdb's copy carries only in-frame clones and drops some. The sample contains fewer than 70,000 clones, roughly 80% of which appear only once. The sequenced sample was peripheral blood, obtained 28 days after the second AZD1222 dose. This receptor was taken from an adult who received the AZD1222 COVID-19 vaccine. This sequence joins TRBV5-1 and TRBJ2-7; 8 bases are a match to TRBD2. DNA of the CDR3: TGCGCCAGCAGCTTGGACGTCTCGGGGGGGCTGTACGAGCAGTACTTC. Translating it yields CASSLDVSGGLYEQYF.